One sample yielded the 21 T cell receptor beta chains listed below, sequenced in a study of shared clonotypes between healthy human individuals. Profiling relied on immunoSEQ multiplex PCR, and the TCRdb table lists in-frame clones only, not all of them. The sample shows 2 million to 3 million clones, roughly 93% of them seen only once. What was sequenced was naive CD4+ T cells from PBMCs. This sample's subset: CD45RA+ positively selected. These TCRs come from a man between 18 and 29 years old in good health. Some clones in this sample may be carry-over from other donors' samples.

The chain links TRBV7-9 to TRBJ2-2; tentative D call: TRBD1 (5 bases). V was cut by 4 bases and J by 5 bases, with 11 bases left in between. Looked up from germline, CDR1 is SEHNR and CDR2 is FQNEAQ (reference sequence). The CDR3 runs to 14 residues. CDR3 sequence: CASSSGFLTGELFF. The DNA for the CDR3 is TGTGCCAGCAGCTCAGGGTTTTTGACCGGGGAGCTGTTTTTT.

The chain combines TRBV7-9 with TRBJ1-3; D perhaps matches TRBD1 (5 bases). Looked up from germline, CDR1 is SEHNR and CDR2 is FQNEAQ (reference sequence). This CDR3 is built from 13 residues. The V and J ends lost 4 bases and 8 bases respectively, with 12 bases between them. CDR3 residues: CASSSREGDTIYF. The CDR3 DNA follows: TGTGCCAGCAGCTCCAGGGAAGGGGACACCATATATTTT.

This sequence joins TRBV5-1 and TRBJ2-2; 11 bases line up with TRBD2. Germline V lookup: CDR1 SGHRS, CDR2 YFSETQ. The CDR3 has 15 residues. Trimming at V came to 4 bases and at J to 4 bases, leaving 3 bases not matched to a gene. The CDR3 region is CASSVGTSGTGELFF. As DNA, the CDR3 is TGCGCCAGCAGCGTGGGGACTAGCGGCACCGGGGAGCTGTTTTTT.

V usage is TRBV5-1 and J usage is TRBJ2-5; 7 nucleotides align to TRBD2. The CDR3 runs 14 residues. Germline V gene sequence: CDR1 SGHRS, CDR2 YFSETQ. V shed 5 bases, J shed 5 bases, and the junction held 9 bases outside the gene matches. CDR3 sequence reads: CASSQGRAVETQYF. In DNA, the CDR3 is TGCGCCAGCAGTCAAGGGAGGGCGGTCGAGACCCAGTACTTC. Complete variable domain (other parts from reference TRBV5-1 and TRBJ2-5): KAGVTQTPRYLIKTRGQQVTLSCSPISGHRSVSWYQQTPGQGLQFLFEYFSETQRNKGNFPGRFSGRQFSNSRSEMNVSTLELGDSALYLCASSQGRAVETQYFGPGTRLLVL.

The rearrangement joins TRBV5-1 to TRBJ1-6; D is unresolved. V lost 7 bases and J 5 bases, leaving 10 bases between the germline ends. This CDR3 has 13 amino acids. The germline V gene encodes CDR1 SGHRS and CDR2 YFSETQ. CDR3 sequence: CASSSGDNSPLHF. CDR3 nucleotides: TGCGCCAGCTCGTCCGGCGATAATTCACCCCTCCACTTT.

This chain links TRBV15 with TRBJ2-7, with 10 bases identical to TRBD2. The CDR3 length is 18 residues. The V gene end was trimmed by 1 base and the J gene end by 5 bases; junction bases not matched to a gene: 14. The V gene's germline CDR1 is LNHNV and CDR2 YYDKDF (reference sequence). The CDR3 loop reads CATSRVYSLAGVGNEQYF. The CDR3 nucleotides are TGTGCCACCAGCAGAGTTTACAGCCTAGCGGGAGTCGGCAACGAGCAGTACTTC.

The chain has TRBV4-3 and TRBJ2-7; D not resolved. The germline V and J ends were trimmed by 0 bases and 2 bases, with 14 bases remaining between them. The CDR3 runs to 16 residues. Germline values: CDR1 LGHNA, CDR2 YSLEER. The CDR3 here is CASSQESPLGPYEQYF. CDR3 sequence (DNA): TGCGCCAGCAGCCAAGAGTCTCCCTTGGGCCCCTACGAGCAGTACTTC.

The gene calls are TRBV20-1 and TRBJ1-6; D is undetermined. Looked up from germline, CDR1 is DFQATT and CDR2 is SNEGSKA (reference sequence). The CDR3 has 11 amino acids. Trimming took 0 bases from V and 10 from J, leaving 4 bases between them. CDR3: CSARDQSPLHF. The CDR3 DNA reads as TGCAGTGCTAGAGATCAATCACCCCTCCACTTT.

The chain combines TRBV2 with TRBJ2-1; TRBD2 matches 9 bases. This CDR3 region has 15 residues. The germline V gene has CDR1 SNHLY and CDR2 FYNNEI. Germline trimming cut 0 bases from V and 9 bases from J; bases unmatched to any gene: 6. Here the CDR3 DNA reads TGTGCCAGCAGTGAAGCGGGCGGGAGGGCTTCTGAGCAGTTCTTC. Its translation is CASSEAGGRASEQFF.

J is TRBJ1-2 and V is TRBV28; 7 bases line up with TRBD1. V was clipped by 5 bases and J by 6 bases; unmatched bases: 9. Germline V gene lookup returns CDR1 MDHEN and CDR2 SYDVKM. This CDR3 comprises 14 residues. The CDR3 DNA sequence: TGTGCCAGCAGTCTTACCGGGACAGAGGATGGCTACACCTTC. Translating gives CASSLTGTEDGYTF.

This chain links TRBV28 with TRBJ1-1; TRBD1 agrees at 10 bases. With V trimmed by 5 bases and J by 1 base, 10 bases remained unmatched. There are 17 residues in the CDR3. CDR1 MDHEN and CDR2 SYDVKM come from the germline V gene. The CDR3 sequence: CASSPIGTGVWNTEAFF. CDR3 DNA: TGTGCCAGCAGTCCCATTGGGACAGGGGTTTGGAACACTGAAGCTTTCTTT.

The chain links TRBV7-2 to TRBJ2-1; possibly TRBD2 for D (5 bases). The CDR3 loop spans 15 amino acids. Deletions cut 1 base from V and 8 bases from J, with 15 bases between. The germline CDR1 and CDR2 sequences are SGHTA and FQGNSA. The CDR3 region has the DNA TGTGCCAGCAGCTTAGGGTTAACTAGTATCGATGAGCAGTTCTTC. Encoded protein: CASSLGLTSIDEQFF.

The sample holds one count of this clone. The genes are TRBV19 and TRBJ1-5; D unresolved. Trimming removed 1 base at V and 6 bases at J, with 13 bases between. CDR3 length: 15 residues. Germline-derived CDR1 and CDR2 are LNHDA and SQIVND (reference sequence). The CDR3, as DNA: TGTGCCAGTAGTATAGGGGCCGGCGGAGCTCAGCCCCAGCATTTT. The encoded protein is CASSIGAGGAQPQHF. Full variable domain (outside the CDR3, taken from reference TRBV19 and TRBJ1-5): DGGITQSPKYLFRKEGQNVTLSCEQNLNHDAMYWYRQDPGQGLRLIYYSQIVNDFQKGDIAEGYSVSREKKESFPLTVTSAQKNPTAFYLCASSIGAGGAQPQHFGDGTRLSIL.

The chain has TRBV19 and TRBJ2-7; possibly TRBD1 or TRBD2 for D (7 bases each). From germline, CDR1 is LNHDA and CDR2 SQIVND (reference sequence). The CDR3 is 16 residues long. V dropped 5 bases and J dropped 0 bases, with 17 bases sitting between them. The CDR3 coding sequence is TGTGCCAGTAGTTTCAGGGGGGGCATACCCTCCTACGAGCAGTACTTC. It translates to CASSFRGGIPSYEQYF.

The CDR3 loop reads CASSYSESAYGYTF. In DNA form, the CDR3 reads TGTGCCAGCAGTTACTCGGAGTCAGCCTATGGCTACACCTTC. This rearrangement joins TRBV6-6 to TRBJ1-2, with unresolved D. The CDR3 length is 14 residues. Germline assignment: CDR1 MNHNY and CDR2 SVGAGI (reference sequence). Trimming removed 0 bases from V and 4 bases from J, with 9 bases in between.

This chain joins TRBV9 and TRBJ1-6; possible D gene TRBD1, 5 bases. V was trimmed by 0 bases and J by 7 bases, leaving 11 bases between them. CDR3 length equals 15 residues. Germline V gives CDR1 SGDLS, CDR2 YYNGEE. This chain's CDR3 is CASSVEWGSNSPLHF. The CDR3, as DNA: TGTGCCAGCAGCGTAGAGTGGGGGTCGAATTCACCCCTCCACTTT.

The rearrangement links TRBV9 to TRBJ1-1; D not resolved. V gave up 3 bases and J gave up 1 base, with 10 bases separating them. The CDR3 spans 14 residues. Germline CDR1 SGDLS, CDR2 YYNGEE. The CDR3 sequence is CASSAWTGNTEAFF. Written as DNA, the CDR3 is TGTGCCAGCAGCGCTTGGACGGGGAACACTGAAGCTTTCTTT.

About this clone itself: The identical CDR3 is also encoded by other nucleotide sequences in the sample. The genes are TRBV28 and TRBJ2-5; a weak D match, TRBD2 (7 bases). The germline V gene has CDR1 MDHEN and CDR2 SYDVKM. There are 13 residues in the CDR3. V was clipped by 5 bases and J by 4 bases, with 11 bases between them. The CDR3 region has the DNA TGTGCCAGCAGTAGGGGGGGAAGAGAGACCCAGTACTTC. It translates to CASSRGGRETQYF.

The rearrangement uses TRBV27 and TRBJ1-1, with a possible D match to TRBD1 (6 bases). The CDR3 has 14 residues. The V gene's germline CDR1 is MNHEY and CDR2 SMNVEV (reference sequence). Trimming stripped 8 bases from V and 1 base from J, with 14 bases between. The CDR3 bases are TGTGCCAGCGGTAGGGGGATCCCGAACACTGAAGCTTTCTTT. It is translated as CASGRGIPNTEAFF.

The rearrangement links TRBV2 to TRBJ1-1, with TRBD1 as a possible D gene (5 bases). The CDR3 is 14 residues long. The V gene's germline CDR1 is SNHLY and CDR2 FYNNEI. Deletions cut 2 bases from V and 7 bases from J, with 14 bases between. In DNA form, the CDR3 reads TGTGCCAGCAGTGAAATGGGTGGGACCCTTGAAGCTTTCTTT. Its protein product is CASSEMGGTLEAFF.

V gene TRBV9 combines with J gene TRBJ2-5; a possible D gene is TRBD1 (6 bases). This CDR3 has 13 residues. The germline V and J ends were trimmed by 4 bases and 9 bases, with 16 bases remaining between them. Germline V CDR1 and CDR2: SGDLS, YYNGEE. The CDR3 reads CASSPGAGLPQYF. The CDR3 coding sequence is TGTGCCAGCAGCCCAGGGGCCGGGCTCCCCCAGTACTTC. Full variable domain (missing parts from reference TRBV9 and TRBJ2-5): DSGVTQTPKHLITATGQRVTLRCSPRSGDLSVYWYQQSLDQGLQFLIQYYNGEERAKGNILERFSAQQFPDLHSELNLSSLELGDSALYFCASSPGAGLPQYFGPGTRLLVL.